The 26 T cell receptor beta chains given below trace back to one sample, sequenced in a study of T cell responses to AZD1222 COVID-19 vaccine. The protocol was immunoSEQ multiplex PCR, while the TCRdb copy is restricted to in-frame clones and leaves out a portion. The repertoire holds 200,000 or so clones, approximately 87% seen once, with 2.5% to 3% in the top ten. The input for sequencing was peripheral blood, taken on day 0 of MenACWY control vaccination. The receptor source for this set is an adult in good health.

This chain connects TRBV29-1 to TRBJ2-3; a weak D match, TRBD1 (6 bases). There are 15 residues in the CDR3. Germline V gene sequence: CDR1 SQVTM, CDR2 ANQGSEA. V lost 0 bases and J lost 4, with 14 bases in between. This CDR3 reads CSVEDPRGSSDTQYF. CDR3 in DNA: TGCAGCGTTGAAGATCCTAGGGGGTCCTCAGATACGCAGTATTTT.

This chain joins TRBV2 and TRBJ2-1, with a weak D call TRBD1 (5 bases). The V end lost 7 bases, the J end lost 9 bases, and 19 bases lay between the germline ends. The CDR3 sequence is 14 residues long. The germline CDR1 and CDR2 sequences are SNHLY and FYNNEI. This CDR3 reads CASTPQGIGSEQFF. In DNA form, the CDR3 reads TGTGCCAGCACGCCTCAGGGTATCGGCTCTGAGCAGTTCTTC. Full variable domain (rest looked up from reference TRBV2 and TRBJ2-1): EPEVTQTPSHQVTQMGQEVILRCVPISNHLYFYWYRQILGQKVEFLVSFYNNEISEKSEIFDDQFSVERPDGSNFTLKIRSTKLEDSAMYFCASTPQGIGSEQFFGPGTRLTVL.

This chain uses TRBV2 with TRBJ2-1, with 8 nucleotides matching TRBD2. Looked up from germline, CDR1 is SNHLY and CDR2 is FYNNEI. The CDR3 is 15 amino acids. The V gene end was trimmed by 6 bases and the J gene end by 0 bases; junction bases not matched to a gene: 4. In nucleotides, the CDR3 is TGTGCCAGCAGCCAGAGCGGGAGCTCCTACAATGAGCAGTTCTTC. The encoded protein is CASSQSGSSYNEQFF.

The chain recombines TRBV13 with TRBJ1-6; unclear D gene. Germline V CDR1 and CDR2: PRHDT, FYEKMQ (reference sequence). The CDR3 is made up of 17 amino acids. The ends were cut back, 5 bases at V and 1 base at J, with 15 bases in the middle. The CDR3 DNA reads as TGTGCCAGCAGCGCCCGGTCGGCGGGTTCCTATAATTCACCCCTCCACTTT. It is translated as CASSARSAGSYNSPLHF.

This chain uses TRBV3-1 (or the pseudogene TRBV3-2) with TRBJ1-2, with a weak D call TRBD1 (5 bases). The length of the CDR3 is 12 residues. Per germline, CDR1 LGHDT and CDR2 YNNKEL (reference sequence). Trimming removed 1 base from V and 11 bases from J, with 11 bases in between. Written as DNA, the CDR3 is TGTGCCAGCAGCCAAGCCCTGGGGGAGTACACCTTC. Protein: CASSQALGEYTF.

V is TRBV19 and J is TRBJ1-2, with D possibly being TRBD1 (6 bases). This CDR3 spans 15 amino acids. Germline V gene sequence: CDR1 LNHDA, CDR2 SQIVND (reference sequence). The V end was cut by 4 bases, the J end by 2 bases, with 14 bases between. CDR3: CASSRRTEINYGYTF. CDR3 in DNA: TGTGCCAGTAGTAGAAGGACAGAGATCAACTATGGCTACACCTTC.

This clone is a singleton in its sample. The chain couples TRBV19 to TRBJ1-1; D perhaps matches TRBD1 (5 bases). Germline loops: CDR1 LNHDA, CDR2 SQIVND (reference sequence). Trimming took 8 bases from V and 2 from J, leaving 15 bases between them. This CDR3 contains 14 residues. In nucleotides, the CDR3 is TGTGCCAGTGGTCATGACAGCATAAACACTGAAGCTTTCTTT. Protein sequence: CASGHDSINTEAFF.

The chain is built from TRBV24-1 and TRBJ1-4, with TRBD1 as a possible D gene (5 bases). The CDR3 is 15 amino acids. From germline, CDR1 is KGHDR and CDR2 SFDVKD. Trimming cost V 3 bases and J 7 bases, with 14 bases left between them. The CDR3 region is CATSDTGADGEKLFF. CDR3 bases: TGTGCCACCAGTGATACCGGGGCCGACGGTGAAAAACTGTTTTTT.

The rearrangement uses TRBV6-5 and TRBJ1-4; D remains ambiguous. The CDR3 contains 13 residues. The V gene lost 6 bases and the J gene lost 3 bases, with 8 bases spanning the gap. In germline, CDR1 is MNHEY, CDR2 SVGAGI. In DNA form, the CDR3 reads TGTGCCAGCAGCCCGTTAGCTAATGAAAAACTGTTTTTT. It codes for CASSPLANEKLFF.

The chain recombines TRBV5-8 with TRBJ2-3; D gene ambiguous. The CDR3 covers 15 residues. In germline, CDR1 is SGHTS, CDR2 YDEGEE. Trimming removed 5 bases at V and 0 bases at J, with 13 bases between. Here the CDR3 reads CASRPDSPSTDTQYF. Here the CDR3 DNA reads TGTGCCAGCAGACCGGATTCGCCTAGCACAGATACGCAGTATTTT.

This sequence joins TRBV3-1 (or the pseudogene TRBV3-2) and TRBJ2-7; unclear D gene. The germline V and J ends were trimmed by 4 bases and 0 bases, with 10 bases remaining between them. CDR1 is LGHDT, CDR2 YNNKEL, per germline (reference sequence). The CDR3 extends over 14 amino acids. CDR3: CASSRGGLSYEQYF. The CDR3, as DNA: TGTGCCAGCAGCCGAGGTGGGCTCTCCTACGAGCAGTACTTC.

This clone was seen once. V gene TRBV24-1 combines with J gene TRBJ2-3; tentative D call: TRBD1 (5 bases). This CDR3 contains 17 residues. V gave up 3 bases and J gave up 1 base, with 16 bases separating them. Per the germline V gene, CDR1 is KGHDR and CDR2 is SFDVKD. CDR3 region: CATSDSLTVDGTDTQYF. The CDR3 DNA reads TGTGCCACCAGTGATAGCCTGACAGTTGATGGCACAGATACGCAGTATTTT.

The J gene is TRBJ1-2, the V gene TRBV7-2; maybe TRBD1 (5 bases). Per the germline V gene, CDR1 is SGHTA and CDR2 is FQGNSA. The V and J ends lost 3 bases and 8 bases respectively, with 10 bases between them. This CDR3 spans 12 amino acids. The DNA for the CDR3 is TGTGCCAGCAGCTTCCCAGGGAGAGGCTACACCTTC. Translated: CASSFPGRGYTF.

This sequence joins TRBV9 and TRBJ1-6, with D unclear. CDR3 length equals 16 residues. Trimming took off 1 base at V and 6 bases at J, with 14 bases between the two ends. The germline V gene has CDR1 SGDLS and CDR2 YYNGEE. The CDR3 DNA follows: TGTGCCAGCAGCGTATCCTCGGGAAGCCTTAATTCACCCCTCCACTTT. Translation: CASSVSSGSLNSPLHF.

The genes are TRBV7-9 and TRBJ2-6; 11 nucleotides agree with TRBD1. The CDR3 sequence is 18 residues long. Trimming removed 3 bases from V and 2 bases from J; junction bases left unmatched: 6. Germline CDR1 and CDR2: SEHNR and FQNEAQ (reference sequence). The DNA for the CDR3 is TGTGCCAGCAGCTTCCCTGGACAGGGGGCCGCTGGGGCCAACGTCCTGACTTTC. Residues: CASSFPGQGAAGANVLTF.

The chain links TRBV7-3 to TRBJ2-5, with TRBD1 as a possible D gene (6 bases). The CDR3 is made up of 13 amino acids. The V end was cut by 4 bases, the J end by 4 bases, with 10 bases between. In germline, CDR1 is SGHTA, CDR2 FQGTGA. The CDR3 loop reads CASSWDTRETQYF. Here the CDR3 DNA reads TGTGCCAGCAGCTGGGACACCCGAGAGACCCAGTACTTC.

The V call is TRBV28, the J call TRBJ2-7; 7 positions match TRBD1. Germline V gene sequence: CDR1 MDHEN, CDR2 SYDVKM. The CDR3 length is 17 residues. V dropped 6 bases and J dropped 0; count of bases not matched to a gene: 14. In nucleotides, the CDR3 is TGTGCCAGCAGCTCCGATTTATCCCGGGACAGCTCCTACGAGCAGTACTTC. It codes for CASSSDLSRDSSYEQYF. Using reference TRBV28 and TRBJ2-7 for the parts outside the CDR3, the full variable domain is DVKVTQSSRYLVKRTGEKVFLECVQDMDHENMFWYRQDPGLGLRLIYFSYDVKMKEKGDIPEGYSVSREKKERFSLILESASTNQTSMYLCASSSDLSRDSSYEQYFGPGTRLTVT.

The rearrangement links TRBV2 to TRBJ1-1, with D uncertain. This CDR3 has 15 amino acids. V dropped 0 bases and J dropped 4 bases, with 12 bases sitting between them. From germline, CDR1 is SNHLY and CDR2 FYNNEI. Written as DNA, the CDR3 is TGTGCCAGCAGTGAAGCCGAGTTTGGGGTCACTGAAGCTTTCTTT. Translation: CASSEAEFGVTEAFF.

This clone was seen only a few times. Other DNA variants within this sample encode the same CDR3. The V gene is TRBV5-1, the J gene TRBJ1-5; D uncertain. V was trimmed by 0 bases and J by 0 bases, leaving 13 bases between them. The CDR3 is made up of 17 amino acids. Per the germline V gene, CDR1 is SGHRS and CDR2 is YFSETQ. The DNA of the CDR3 is TGCGCCAGCAGCTTGGCAGGTGGACCTTATAGCAATCAGCCCCAGCATTTT. Amino acid sequence: CASSLAGGPYSNQPQHF.

V is TRBV27 and J is TRBJ2-7; D gene ambiguous. There are 14 residues in the CDR3. The germline V and J ends were trimmed by 5 bases and 0 bases, with 11 bases remaining between them. CDR1 MNHEY and CDR2 SMNVEV come from the germline V gene (reference sequence). The CDR3: CASSRLRTSYEQYF. CDR3 bases: TGTGCCAGCAGTCGCCTCCGGACCTCCTACGAGCAGTACTTC.

The V gene is TRBV2, the J gene TRBJ1-3, with 7 nucleotides matching TRBD1. Trimming took 1 base from V and 4 from J; bases not matched to a gene: 4. CDR3 length: 15 residues. Germline assignment: CDR1 SNHLY and CDR2 FYNNEI. CDR3 loop: CASSEGQGEGNTIYF. In DNA, the CDR3 is TGTGCCAGCAGTGAAGGACAGGGTGAGGGAAACACCATATATTTT.

The chain links TRBV23-1 to TRBJ1-5; D remains unclear. TRBV23-1 is marked as an open reading frame, function uncertain. The CDR3 contains 16 residues. The ends were cut back, 4 bases at V and 3 bases at J, with 16 bases in the middle. CDR3 residues: CASSPNSSAANQPQHF. CDR3 DNA sequence: TGCGCCAGCAGTCCGAACTCCTCGGCCGCCAATCAGCCCCAGCATTTT.

This clone appeared a few times. The chain carries TRBV19 and TRBJ1-4; 10 bases are a match to TRBD1. This CDR3 comprises 19 residues. The germline CDR1 and CDR2 sequences are LNHDA and SQIVND (reference sequence). V was clipped by 6 bases and J by 0 bases; unmatched bases: 13. CDR3 sequence: CASRPDPGTGVATNEKLFF. In nucleotides, the CDR3 is TGTGCCAGTAGGCCAGACCCCGGGACAGGGGTTGCAACTAATGAAAAACTGTTTTTT.

The V and J genes are TRBV30 and TRBJ2-2, with 10 bases matching TRBD1. Germline V lookup: CDR1 GTSNPN, CDR2 SVGIG (reference sequence). J lost 4 bases, V lost 8 bases, and 7 bases had no gene match. The CDR3 runs to 14 residues. The DNA of the CDR3 is TGTGCCCAACCCAGGGACAGGGGCACCGGGGAGCTGTTTTTT. Residues: CAQPRDRGTGELFF. Complete variable domain (other parts from reference TRBV30 and TRBJ2-2): SQTIHQWPATLVQPVGSPLSLECTVEGTSNPNLYWYRQAAGRGLQLLFYSVGIGQISSEVPQNLSASRPQDRQFILSSKKLLLSDSGFYLCAQPRDRGTGELFFGEGSRLTVL.

V gene TRBV4-2 combines with J gene TRBJ1-5, with TRBD1 as a possible D gene (6 bases). V gave up 0 bases and J gave up 3 bases, with 12 bases separating them. The CDR3 length is 16 residues. Per germline, CDR1 LGHNA and CDR2 YNFKEQ. The CDR3 DNA is TGTGCCAGCAGCCAAGAGGCAGGGGTCCTCAATCAGCCCCAGCATTTT. Amino acids: CASSQEAGVLNQPQHF.

The sample holds a few counts of this clone. The rearrangement links TRBV28 to TRBJ2-7; D may correspond to TRBD1 or TRBD2 (5 bases each). The CDR3 loop spans 15 amino acids. Trimming took off 8 bases at V and 0 bases at J, with 17 bases between the two ends. CDR1 is MDHEN, CDR2 SYDVKM, per germline. The CDR3 sequence is CASGYRDGASYEQYF. The CDR3 DNA is TGTGCCAGCGGATACCGGGACGGAGCCTCCTACGAGCAGTACTTC.